This T cell receptor (beta chain) was observed in a study of beta chain features in type 1 diabetes. What was sequenced were expressed TCRB transcripts, since all of the isolated RNA had been reverse transcribed. Clones were read by immunoSEQ multiplex PCR, and TCRdb kept only the in-frame ones, dropping some. The sample includes over 700,000 clones, roughly a sixth of them seen just once. CD4+ cells of the naive, central memory, regulatory and stem cell-like memory types were sorted via CD45RO/CCR7/CD25/CD127/CD95/CD27. Germline V gives CDR1 LNHNV, CDR2 YYDKDF (reference sequence). Trimming left V 0 bases short and J 2 bases short, with 10 bases between. This CDR3 has 15 amino acids. In the case of this clone: Antigen specificity is unknown.

The study's findings and limits: Shortening that was moderate but significant affected the TCRB CDR3s of Type 1 diabetes patients in all four CD4+ subsets.

This chain uses TRBV15 with TRBJ2-5, with a possible D match to TRBD2 (6 bases). This sequence originates from a woman between 18 and 30 years old in good health. Sequenced sample: naive CD4+ T cells from blood. CDR3 sequence: CATSRDSGVQETQYF. The CDR3 bases are TGTGCCACCAGCAGAGATTCGGGGGTGCAAGAGACCCAGTACTTC.